This TCR beta chain emerged from a study of OX40 agonist ivuxolimab in advanced cancers. As for the study in general: Each dose-escalation patient presented with hepatocellular carcinoma, melanoma, renal cell or head and neck cancer. Whole-study results and caveats: Expanded clones tended on average to be more numerous among CD8+ T cells than CD4+.

TCRdb keeps only in-frame clones here, not all; method: immunoSEQ multiplex PCR. The sample carries under 50,000 clones, 75% to 80% recorded once. Points on this clone: The antigen is unknown.

Trimming removed 0 bases from V and 6 bases from J, with 4 bases in between. CDR3 size: 12 residues. CDR1 is SGHNT, CDR2 YENEEA, per germline. This receptor was taken from an adult with an advanced solid tumor such as melanoma, head and neck, liver or kidney cancer. Specimen: CD4+ or CD8+ T cells sorted from blood, collected in a trial of the OX40 agonist ivuxolimab. The V call is TRBV11-3, the J call TRBJ2-3, with no clear D. The CDR3 sequence is CASSLDQDTQYF. The CDR3 DNA follows: TGTGCCAGCAGCTTAGATCAGGATACGCAGTATTTT.